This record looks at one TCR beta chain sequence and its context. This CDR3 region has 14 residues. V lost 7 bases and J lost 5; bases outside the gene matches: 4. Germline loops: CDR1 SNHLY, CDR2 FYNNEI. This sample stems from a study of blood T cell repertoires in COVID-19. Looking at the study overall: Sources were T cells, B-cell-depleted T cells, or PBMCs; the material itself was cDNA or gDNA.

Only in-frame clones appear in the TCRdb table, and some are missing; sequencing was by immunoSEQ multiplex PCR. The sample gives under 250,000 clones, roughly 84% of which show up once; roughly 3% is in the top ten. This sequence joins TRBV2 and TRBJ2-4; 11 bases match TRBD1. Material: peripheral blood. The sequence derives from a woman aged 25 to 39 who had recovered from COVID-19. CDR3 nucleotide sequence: TGTGCCAGCACACGGACAGGGGGCCAAAACATTCAGTACTTC. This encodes CASTRTGGQNIQYF.